The 10 T cell receptor beta chains in this list originate from one sample, sequenced in a study of blood T cell dynamics during melanoma immunotherapy. The sample's time point: pre-treatment baseline. Repertoires were generated with immunoSEQ multiplex PCR, while TCRdb's copy carries only in-frame clones and drops some. The sample comprises 8,500 to 14,000 clones, 83% of which are singletons, and 19% rests with the top ten. The source was blood, collected from a patient treated with checkpoint blockade. These receptor sequences come from a human donor with melanoma.

This clone was recorded once. This rearrangement joins TRBV28 to TRBJ2-5, with 8 bases identical to TRBD2. The J call could be wrong; TRBJ2-7 is a better fit for the DNA end. Per germline, CDR1 MDHEN and CDR2 SYDVKM. This CDR3 comprises 13 residues. The CDR3 loop reads CASYSGTRREQYF. As DNA, the CDR3 is TGTGCCAGCTATTCCGGGACTAGACGCGAGCAGTACTTC.

This chain links TRBV10-3 with TRBJ1-5, with 9 bases matching TRBD1. V shed 6 bases and J 6 bases; nucleotides not matched to a gene: 6. Germline V gene lookup returns CDR1 ENHRY and CDR2 SYGVKD. This CDR3 region has 14 residues. CDR3 bases: TGTGCCATCAGGGACGGGACAGGGCTTCAGCCCCAGCATTTT. Its translation: CAIRDGTGLQPQHF.

This clone was counted once. The chain is built from TRBV7-2 and TRBJ1-2, with 9 positions matching TRBD1. The germline CDR1 and CDR2 sequences are SGHTA and FQGNSA. The V and J ends lost 0 bases and 4 bases, in that order; junction bases with no gene match: 9. The CDR3 has 17 amino acids. The CDR3 coding sequence is TGTGCCAGCAGCTTAGCGGTGGGACAGGGAAGGCTCTATGGCTACACCTTC. Translating it yields CASSLAVGQGRLYGYTF.

The chain employs TRBV7-9 and TRBJ1-5; D unclear. The CDR3 runs 16 residues. V was shortened by 3 bases and J by 7 bases, with 19 bases between the two germline ends. Germline-derived CDR1 and CDR2 are SEHNR and FQNEAQ (reference sequence). CDR3 loop: CASSLDGELRLQPQHF. In DNA, the CDR3 is TGTGCCAGCAGCTTGGATGGGGAACTGAGGCTACAGCCCCAGCATTTT.

This sequence joins TRBV7-2 and TRBJ2-7; 9 nucleotides match TRBD1. J gave up 3 bases and V 4 bases, and 4 bases lay outside the gene matches. This CDR3 contains 14 residues. Per the germline V gene, CDR1 is SGHTA and CDR2 is FQGNSA. DNA for the CDR3: TGTGCCAGCAGCTCACAGGGGGCGGACTACGAGCAGTACTTC. Translating it yields CASSSQGADYEQYF.

The chain couples TRBV7-8 to TRBJ2-2; D unclear. Trimming shortened V by 2 bases and J by 0 bases, and 7 bases separated the two germline ends. CDR3 length: 15 residues. The V gene's germline CDR1 is SGHVS and CDR2 FQNEAQ. The CDR3 region is CASSLRGPNTGELFF. In DNA form, the CDR3 reads TGTGCCAGCAGCTTACGCGGCCCGAACACCGGGGAGCTGTTTTTT.

The rearrangement joins TRBV14 to TRBJ2-1; D not resolved. Germline lookup yields CDR1 SGHDN and CDR2 FVKESK. The CDR3 extends over 13 amino acids. V lost 1 base, J lost 4 bases, and 5 bases lay in between. CDR3 sequence reads: CASSQVRYNEQFF. In DNA, the CDR3 is TGTGCCAGCAGCCAAGTCAGATACAATGAGCAGTTCTTC.

The chain joins TRBV7-3 to TRBJ2-1, with 7 bases matching TRBD1. V shed 5 bases, J shed 6 bases, and the junction held 10 bases outside the gene matches. Germline-derived CDR1 and CDR2 are SGHTA and FQGTGA. The CDR3 contains 15 residues. CDR3 in amino acids: CASSRGTDKRNEQFF. In nucleotides, the CDR3 is TGTGCCAGCAGCCGTGGGACAGACAAACGCAATGAGCAGTTCTTC.

This sequence joins TRBV7-2 and TRBJ1-5; D unclear. Trimming took 5 bases from V and 7 from J, leaving 12 bases between them. The CDR3 spans 13 residues. The germline CDR1 and CDR2 sequences are SGHTA and FQGNSA. The DNA of the CDR3 is TGTGCCAGCAGCCCCCGTTACGGACAGCCCCAGCATTTT. Residues: CASSPRYGQPQHF.

This clone was seen a single time. The rearrangement links TRBV14 to TRBJ2-2, with no clear D. With 0 bases removed from V and 1 base from J, the gap between germline ends came to 9 bases. The CDR3 covers 16 residues. Germline loops: CDR1 SGHDN, CDR2 FVKESK. The CDR3 loop is CASSQEGRWNTGELFF. In nucleotides, the CDR3 is TGTGCCAGCAGCCAAGAGGGCAGGTGGAACACCGGGGAGCTGTTTTTT.